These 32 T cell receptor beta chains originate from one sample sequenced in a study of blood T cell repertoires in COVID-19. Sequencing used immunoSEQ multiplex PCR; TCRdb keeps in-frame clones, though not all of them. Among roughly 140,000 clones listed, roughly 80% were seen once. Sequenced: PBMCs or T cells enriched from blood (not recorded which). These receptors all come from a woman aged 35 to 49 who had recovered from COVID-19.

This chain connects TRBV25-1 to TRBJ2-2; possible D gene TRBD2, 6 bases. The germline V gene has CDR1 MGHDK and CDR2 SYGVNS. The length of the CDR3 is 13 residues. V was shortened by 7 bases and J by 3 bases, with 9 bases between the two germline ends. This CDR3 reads CASTRDYTGELFF. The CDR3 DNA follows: TGTGCCAGCACCCGGGACTACACCGGGGAGCTGTTTTTT.

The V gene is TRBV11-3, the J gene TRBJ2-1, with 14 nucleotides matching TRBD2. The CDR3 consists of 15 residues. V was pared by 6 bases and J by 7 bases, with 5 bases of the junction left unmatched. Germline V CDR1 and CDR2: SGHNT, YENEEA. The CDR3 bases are TGTGCCAGCAGATCCGGGACTAGCGGGAGTAATGAGCAGTTCTTC. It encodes CASRSGTSGSNEQFF.

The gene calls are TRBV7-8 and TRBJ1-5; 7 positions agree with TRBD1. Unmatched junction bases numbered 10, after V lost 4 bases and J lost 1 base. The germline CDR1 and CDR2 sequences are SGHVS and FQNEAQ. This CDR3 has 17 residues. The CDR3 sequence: CASSSKQGLGSNQPQHF. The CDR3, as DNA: TGTGCCAGCAGCTCGAAACAGGGGCTGGGGAGCAATCAGCCCCAGCATTTT. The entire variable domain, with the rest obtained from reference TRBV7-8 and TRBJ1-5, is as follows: GAGVSQSPRYKVAKRGQDVALRCDPISGHVSLFWYQQALGQGPEFLTYFQNEAQLDKSGLPSDRFFAERPEGSVSTLKIQRTQQEDSAVYLCASSSKQGLGSNQPQHFGDGTRLSIL.

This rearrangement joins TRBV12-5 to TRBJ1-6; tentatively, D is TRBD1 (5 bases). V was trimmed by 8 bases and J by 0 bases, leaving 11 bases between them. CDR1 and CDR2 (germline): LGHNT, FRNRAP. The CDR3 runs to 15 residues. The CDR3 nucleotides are TGTGCTAGTTTGGGGGGGGACTCCTATAATTCACCCCTCCACTTT. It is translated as CASLGGDSYNSPLHF.

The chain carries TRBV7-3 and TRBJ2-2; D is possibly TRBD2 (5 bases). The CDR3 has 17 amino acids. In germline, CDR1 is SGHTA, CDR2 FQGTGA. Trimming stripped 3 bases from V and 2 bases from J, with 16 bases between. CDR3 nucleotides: TGTGCCAGCAGCTTCTTACGACGGACGGGAAACACCGGGGAGCTGTTTTTT. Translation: CASSFLRRTGNTGELFF.

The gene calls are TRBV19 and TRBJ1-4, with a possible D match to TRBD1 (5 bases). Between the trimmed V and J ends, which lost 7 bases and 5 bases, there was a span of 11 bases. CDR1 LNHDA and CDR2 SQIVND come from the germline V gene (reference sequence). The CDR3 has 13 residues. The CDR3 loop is CASTGVNNEKLFF. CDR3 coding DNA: TGTGCCAGTACGGGGGTCAACAATGAAAAACTGTTTTTT.

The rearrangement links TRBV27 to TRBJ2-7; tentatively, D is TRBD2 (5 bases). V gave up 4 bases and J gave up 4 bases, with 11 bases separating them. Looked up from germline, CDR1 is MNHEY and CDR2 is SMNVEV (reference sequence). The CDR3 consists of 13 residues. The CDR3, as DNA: TGTGCCAGCAGTTGGAAGAGGGATTACGAGCAGTACTTC. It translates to CASSWKRDYEQYF.

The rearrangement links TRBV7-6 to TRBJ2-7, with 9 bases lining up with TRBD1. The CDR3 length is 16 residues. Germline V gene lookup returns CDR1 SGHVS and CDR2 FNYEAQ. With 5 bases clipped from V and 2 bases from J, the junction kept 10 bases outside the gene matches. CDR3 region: CASSLSDRGGTYEQYF. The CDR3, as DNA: TGTGCCAGCAGCCTATCGGACAGGGGAGGAACCTACGAGCAGTACTTC.

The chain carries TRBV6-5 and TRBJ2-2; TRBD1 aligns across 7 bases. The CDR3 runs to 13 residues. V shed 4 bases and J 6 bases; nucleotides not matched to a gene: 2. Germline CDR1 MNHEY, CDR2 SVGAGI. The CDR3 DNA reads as TGTGCCAGCAGTTCCCAGGGGGCCGGGGAGCTGTTTTTT. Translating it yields CASSSQGAGELFF.

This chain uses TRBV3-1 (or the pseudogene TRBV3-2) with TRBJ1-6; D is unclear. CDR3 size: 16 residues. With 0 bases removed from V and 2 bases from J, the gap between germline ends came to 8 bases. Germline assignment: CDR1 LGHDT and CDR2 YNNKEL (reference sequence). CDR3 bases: TGTGCCAGCAGCCAAGATGGCAGGCCCTATAATTCACCCCTCCACTTT. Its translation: CASSQDGRPYNSPLHF.

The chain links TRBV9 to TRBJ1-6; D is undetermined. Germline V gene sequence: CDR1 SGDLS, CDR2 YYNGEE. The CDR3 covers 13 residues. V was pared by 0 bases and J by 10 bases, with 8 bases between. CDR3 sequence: CASSVAPGSPLHF. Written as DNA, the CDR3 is TGTGCCAGCAGCGTAGCTCCGGGATCACCCCTCCACTTT.

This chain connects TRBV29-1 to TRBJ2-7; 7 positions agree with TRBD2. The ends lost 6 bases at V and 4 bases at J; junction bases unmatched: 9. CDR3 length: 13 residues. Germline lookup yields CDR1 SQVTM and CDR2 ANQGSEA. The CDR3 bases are TGCAGCGTCTCGAGGGGAGGGTGGTACGAGCAGTACTTC. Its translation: CSVSRGGWYEQYF.

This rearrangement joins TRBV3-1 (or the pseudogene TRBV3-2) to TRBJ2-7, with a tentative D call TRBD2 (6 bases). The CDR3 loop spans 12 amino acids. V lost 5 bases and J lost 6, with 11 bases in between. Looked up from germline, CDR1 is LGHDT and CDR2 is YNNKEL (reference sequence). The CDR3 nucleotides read TGTGCCAGCAGCGCCCTGCGGGGCGAGCAGTACTTC. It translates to CASSALRGEQYF.

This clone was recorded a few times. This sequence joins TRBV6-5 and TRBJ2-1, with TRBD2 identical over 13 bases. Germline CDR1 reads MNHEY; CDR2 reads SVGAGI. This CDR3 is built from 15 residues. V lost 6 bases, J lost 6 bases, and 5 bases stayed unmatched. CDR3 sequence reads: CASRGTSGILNEQFF. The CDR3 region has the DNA TGTGCCAGCAGGGGGACTAGCGGGATTCTCAATGAGCAGTTCTTC.

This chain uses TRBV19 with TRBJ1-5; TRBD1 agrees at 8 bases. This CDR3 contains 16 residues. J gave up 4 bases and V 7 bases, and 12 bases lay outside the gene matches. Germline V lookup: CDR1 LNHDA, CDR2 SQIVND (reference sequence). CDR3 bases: TGTGCCAGTACCCCAAGGGACAGGCGTCTAAATCAGCCCCAGCATTTT. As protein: CASTPRDRRLNQPQHF.

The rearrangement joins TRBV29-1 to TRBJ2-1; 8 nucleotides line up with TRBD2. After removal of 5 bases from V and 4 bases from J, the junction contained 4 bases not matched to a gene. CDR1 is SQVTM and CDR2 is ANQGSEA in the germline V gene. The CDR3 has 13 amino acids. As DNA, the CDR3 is TGCAGCGTTACGGGACTAGGGTACAATGAGCAGTTCTTC. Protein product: CSVTGLGYNEQFF.

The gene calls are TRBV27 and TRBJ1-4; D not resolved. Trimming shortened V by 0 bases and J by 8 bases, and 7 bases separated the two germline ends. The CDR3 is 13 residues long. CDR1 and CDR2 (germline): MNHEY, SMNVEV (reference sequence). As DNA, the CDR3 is TGTGCCAGCAGTTTATCCGAGAGGGAAAAACTGTTTTTT. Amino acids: CASSLSEREKLFF.

CDR3: CASSSRKGTNEKLFF. The CDR3 nucleotides read TGTGCCAGCAGCTCGCGGAAGGGGACTAATGAAAAACTGTTTTTT. The V and J genes are TRBV5-4 and TRBJ1-4; a possible D gene is TRBD1 (5 bases). In germline, CDR1 is SGHNT, CDR2 YYREEE (reference sequence). This CDR3 is built from 15 residues. V shed 3 bases and J shed 2 bases, with 11 bases lying between them.

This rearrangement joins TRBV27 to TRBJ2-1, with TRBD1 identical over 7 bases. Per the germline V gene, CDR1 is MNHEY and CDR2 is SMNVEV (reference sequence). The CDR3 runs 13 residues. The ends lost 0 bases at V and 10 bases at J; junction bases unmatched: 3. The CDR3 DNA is TGTGCCAGCAGTTTATCGAGGGGGCGGGAGCAGTTCTTC. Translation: CASSLSRGREQFF.

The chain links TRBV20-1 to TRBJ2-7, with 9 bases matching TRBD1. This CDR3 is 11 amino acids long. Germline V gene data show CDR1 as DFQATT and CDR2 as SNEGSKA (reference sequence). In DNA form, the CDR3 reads TGCAGCCTCGGACAGGGGAACGAGCAGTACTTC. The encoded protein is CSLGQGNEQYF.

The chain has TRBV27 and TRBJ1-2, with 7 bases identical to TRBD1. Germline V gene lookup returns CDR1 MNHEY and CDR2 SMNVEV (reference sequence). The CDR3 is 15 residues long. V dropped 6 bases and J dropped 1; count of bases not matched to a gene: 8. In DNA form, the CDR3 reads TGTGCCAGCAGGGGGACAGTGAAAGATAACTATGGCTACACCTTC. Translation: CASRGTVKDNYGYTF.

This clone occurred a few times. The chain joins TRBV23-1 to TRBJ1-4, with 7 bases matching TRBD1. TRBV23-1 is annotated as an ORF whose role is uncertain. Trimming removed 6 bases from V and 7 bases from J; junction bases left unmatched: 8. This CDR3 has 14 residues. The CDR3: CASREGQKLEKLFF. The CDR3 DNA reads TGCGCCAGCAGAGAGGGACAGAAACTTGAAAAACTGTTTTTT.

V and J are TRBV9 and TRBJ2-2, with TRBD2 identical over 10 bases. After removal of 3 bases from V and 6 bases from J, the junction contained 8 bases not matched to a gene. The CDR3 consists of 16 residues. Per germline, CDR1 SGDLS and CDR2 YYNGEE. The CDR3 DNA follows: TGTGCCAGCAGCGACCCTAGCGGGAGAGAGCCCGGGGAGCTGTTTTTT. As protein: CASSDPSGREPGELFF. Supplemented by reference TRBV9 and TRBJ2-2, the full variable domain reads DSGVTQTPKHLITATGQRVTLRCSPRSGDLSVYWYQQSLDQGLQFLIQYYNGEERAKGNILERFSAQQFPDLHSELNLSSLELGDSALYFCASSDPSGREPGELFFGEGSRLTVL.

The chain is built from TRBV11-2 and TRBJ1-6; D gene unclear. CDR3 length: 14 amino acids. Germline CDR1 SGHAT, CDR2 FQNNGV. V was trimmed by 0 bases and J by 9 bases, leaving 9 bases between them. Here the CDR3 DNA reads TGTGCCAGCAGCTTAGATGTCGGTCCTTCACCCCTCCACTTT. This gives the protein CASSLDVGPSPLHF. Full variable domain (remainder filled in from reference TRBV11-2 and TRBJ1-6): EAGVAQSPRYKIIEKRQSVAFWCNPISGHATLYWYQQILGQGPKLLIQFQNNGVVDDSQLPKDRFSAERLKGVDSTLKIQPAKLEDSAVYLCASSLDVGPSPLHFGNGTRLTVT.

CDR3 residues: CASTTSGVGYNEQFF. The CDR3 coding sequence is TGTGCCAGCACAACTAGCGGGGTGGGTTACAATGAGCAGTTCTTC. V usage is TRBV27 and J usage is TRBJ2-1, with 10 bases identical to TRBD2. This CDR3 region has 15 residues. V shed 7 bases, J shed 4 bases, and the junction held 7 bases outside the gene matches. Germline V gene lookup returns CDR1 MNHEY and CDR2 SMNVEV (reference sequence).

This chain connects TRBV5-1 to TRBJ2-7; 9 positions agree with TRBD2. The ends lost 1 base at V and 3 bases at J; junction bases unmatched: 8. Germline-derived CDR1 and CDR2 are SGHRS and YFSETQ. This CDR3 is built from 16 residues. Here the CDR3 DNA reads TGCGCCAGCAGCTTGACCGCCGGGACTAGCAGCTACGAGCAGTACTTC. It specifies CASSLTAGTSSYEQYF.

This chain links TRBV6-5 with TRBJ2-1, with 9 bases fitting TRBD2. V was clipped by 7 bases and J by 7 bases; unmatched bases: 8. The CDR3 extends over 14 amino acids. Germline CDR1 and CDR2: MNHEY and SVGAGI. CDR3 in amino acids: CASKEPSGKNEQFF. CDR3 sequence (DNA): TGTGCCAGCAAAGAGCCTAGCGGGAAAAATGAGCAGTTCTTC.

CDR3: CASSVSGGTYEQYF. Written as DNA, the CDR3 is TGTGCCAGCAGCGTTAGCGGGGGGACCTACGAGCAGTACTTC. This chain connects TRBV11-2 to TRBJ2-7, with TRBD2 matching 10 bases. The germline CDR1 and CDR2 sequences are SGHAT and FQNNGV. Germline trimming cut 5 bases from V and 2 bases from J; bases unmatched to any gene: 3. This CDR3 is 14 amino acids long.

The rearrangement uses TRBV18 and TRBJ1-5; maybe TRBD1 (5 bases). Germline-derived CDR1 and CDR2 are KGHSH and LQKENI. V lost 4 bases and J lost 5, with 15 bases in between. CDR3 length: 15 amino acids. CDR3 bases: TGTGCCAGCTCACTGAATGGGGGGGTAGATCAGCCCCAGCATTTT. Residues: CASSLNGGVDQPQHF.

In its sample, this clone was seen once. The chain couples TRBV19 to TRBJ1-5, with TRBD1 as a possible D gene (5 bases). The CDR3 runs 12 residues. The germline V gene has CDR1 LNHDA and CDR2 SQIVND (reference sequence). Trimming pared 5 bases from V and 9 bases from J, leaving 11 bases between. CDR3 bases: TGTGCCAGTAGTGACAGTCCCAGGCCCCAGCATTTT. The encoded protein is CASSDSPRPQHF.

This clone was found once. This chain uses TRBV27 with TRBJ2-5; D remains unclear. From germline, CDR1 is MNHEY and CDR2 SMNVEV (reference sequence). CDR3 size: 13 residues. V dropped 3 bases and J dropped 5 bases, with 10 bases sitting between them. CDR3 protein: CASSFPGAETQYF. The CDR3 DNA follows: TGTGCCAGCAGTTTCCCGGGTGCCGAGACCCAGTACTTC.

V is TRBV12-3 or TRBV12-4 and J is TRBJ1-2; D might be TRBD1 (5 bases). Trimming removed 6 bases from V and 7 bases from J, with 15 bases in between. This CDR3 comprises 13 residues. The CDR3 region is CASSLKGSAGYTF. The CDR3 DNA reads TGTGCCAGCAGCCTCAAGGGGTCTGCTGGCTACACCTTC.